The T cell receptor (beta chain) under discussion was sequenced for a study of long-term antiretroviral therapy in people with HIV. The V gene's germline CDR1 is SGHRS and CDR2 YFSETQ. The ends were cut back, 2 bases at V and 7 bases at J, with 12 bases in the middle. The CDR3 length is 13 residues. Study findings and constraints: Neither ART adherence, viral resistance nor therapy changes were documented.

At the survey level, the v3.0 immunoSEQ assay was run. Assay: immunoSEQ multiplex PCR; the TCRdb copy retains only in-frame clones and omits some. Of 29,000 or so clones listed, 93% are singletons. Note on this clone: Its specificity is unknown.

Source: unsorted PBMCs, taken almost 6.6 years after starting antiretroviral therapy. The gene calls are TRBV5-1 and TRBJ1-2; D gene ambiguous. This sequence originates from a woman aged 40 to 55 with HIV. The CDR3 nucleotides read TGCGCCAGCAGCTTCAACACCCCCGGTGGCTACACCTTC. It is translated as CASSFNTPGGYTF.